Below are 5 T cell receptor beta chains sequenced from a single sample in a study of CD8 T cells in Susac syndrome. The RNA, about 0.5 to 1 ug, was put through reverse transcription using random hexamers. TCRdb used MiXCR to reprocess the immunoSEQ multiplex PCR reads, holding one entry per CDR3 protein. Of about 200,000 distinct CDR3 sequences in the sample, around 95% are singletons; the top ten hold 0.095% to 0.12%. Sequencing input: CD4+ T cells from PBMCs. The origin of the receptors is a human donor in good health.

V and J are TRBV24-1 and TRBJ2-7; D remains ambiguous. In germline, CDR1 is KGHDR, CDR2 SFDVKD. This CDR3 has 13 residues. The V end was cut by 9 bases, the J end by 4 bases, with 15 bases between. The CDR3 spells CATPSGSCYEQYF. CDR3 DNA sequence: TGTGCCACCCCTTCAGGCAGCTGTTACGAGCAGTACTTC.

The rearrangement joins TRBV5-1 to TRBJ2-7, with TRBD1 matching over 7 bases. The CDR3 is made up of 14 amino acids. From germline, CDR1 is SGHRS and CDR2 YFSETQ. V shed 0 bases, J shed 4 bases, and the junction held 4 bases outside the gene matches. CDR3 in amino acids: CASSLEGTDYEQYF. CDR3 nucleotides: TGCGCCAGCAGCTTGGAGGGGACAGATTACGAGCAGTACTTC. Drawing the rest from reference TRBV5-1 and TRBJ2-7, the complete variable domain is KAGVTQTPRYLIKTRGQQVTLSCSPISGHRSVSWYQQTPGQGLQFLFEYFSETQRNKGNFPGRFSGRQFSNSRSEMNVSTLELGDSALYLCASSLEGTDYEQYFGPGTRLTVT.

The genes are TRBV20-1 and TRBJ1-5, with D perhaps matching TRBD1 (6 bases). The germline V and J ends were trimmed by 3 bases and 0 bases, with 15 bases remaining between them. Germline V lookup: CDR1 DFQATT, CDR2 SNEGSKA (reference sequence). There are 16 residues in the CDR3. The CDR3: CSASLVRGHSNQPQHF. CDR3 coding DNA: TGCAGTGCTAGTTTGGTCAGGGGACATAGCAATCAGCCCCAGCATTTT.

The genes are TRBV29-1 and TRBJ1-2; no clear D gene. The CDR3 runs 13 residues. Trimming left V 4 bases short and J 1 base short, with 10 bases between. Germline V gives CDR1 SQVTM, CDR2 ANQGSEA. The CDR3 is CSVGSRDNYGYTF. Written as DNA, the CDR3 is TGCAGCGTTGGCTCCCGGGATAACTATGGCTACACCTTC.

The chain recombines TRBV20-1 with TRBJ2-7; 7 nucleotides agree with TRBD2. The CDR3 has 14 amino acids. CDR1 and CDR2 (germline): DFQATT, SNEGSKA (reference sequence). V was clipped by 7 bases and J by 2 bases; unmatched bases: 11. The CDR3: CSVPWGGFAYEQYV. In nucleotides, the CDR3 is TGCAGTGTCCCGTGGGGGGGGTTCGCCTACGAGCAGTACGTC.